This record concerns one T cell receptor beta chain sequence. Its target is unknown. The sample is drawn from a study of cytomegalovirus exposure and HLA in healthy donors. Whole-study findings and limits: A later analysis, which compared TCR beta chains of equal frequency, found the HLA-associated ones more clonally expanded. In an earlier analysis, about 87% or about 30%: the productive usage of most TCR beta V segments. Both high specificity and high sensitivity reportedly marked the classifier's diagnosis of cytomegalovirus status.

Use of 60 Vbeta and 13 Jbeta primers characterized the PCR. TCRdb keeps only in-frame clones here, not all; method: immunoSEQ multiplex PCR. The data contain about 140,000 clones, about 66% of them seen just once; the ten biggest clones take up 1.8%. The sample was PBMCs. This clonotype originated in a male donor in good health and CMV-seronegative.

CDR3 bases: TGTGCCAGCACCTGGGGCTCCGGGACCGGGGAGCTGTTTTTT. Protein: CASTWGSGTGELFF. V usage is TRBV2 and J usage is TRBJ2-2; D possibly corresponds to TRBD1 (5 bases). Per the germline V gene, CDR1 is SNHLY and CDR2 is FYNNEI. The CDR3 runs 14 residues. V was clipped by 7 bases and J by 5 bases, with 14 bases between them.